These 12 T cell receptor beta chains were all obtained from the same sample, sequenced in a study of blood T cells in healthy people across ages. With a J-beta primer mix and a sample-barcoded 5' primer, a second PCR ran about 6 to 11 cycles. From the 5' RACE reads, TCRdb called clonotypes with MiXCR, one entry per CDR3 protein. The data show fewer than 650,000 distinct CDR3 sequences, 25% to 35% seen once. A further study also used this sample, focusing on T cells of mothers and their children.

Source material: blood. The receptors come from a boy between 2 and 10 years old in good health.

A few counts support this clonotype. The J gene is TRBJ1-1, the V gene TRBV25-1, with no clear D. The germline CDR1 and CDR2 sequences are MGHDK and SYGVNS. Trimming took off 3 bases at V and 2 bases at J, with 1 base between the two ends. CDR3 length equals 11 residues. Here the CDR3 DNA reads TGTGCCAGCAGTGACAACACTGAAGCTTTCTTT. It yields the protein CASSDNTEAFF.

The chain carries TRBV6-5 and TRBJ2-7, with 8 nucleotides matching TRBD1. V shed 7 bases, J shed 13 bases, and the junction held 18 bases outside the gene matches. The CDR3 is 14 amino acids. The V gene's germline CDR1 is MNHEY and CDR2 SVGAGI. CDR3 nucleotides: TGTGCCAGCACCCAACGACAGGGGCTAGGATCGGGTTACTTC. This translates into CASTQRQGLGSGYF.

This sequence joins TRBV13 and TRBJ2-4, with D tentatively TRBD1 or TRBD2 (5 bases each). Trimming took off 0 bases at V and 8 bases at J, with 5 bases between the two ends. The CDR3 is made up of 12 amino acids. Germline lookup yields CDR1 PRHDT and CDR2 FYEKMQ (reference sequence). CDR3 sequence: CASSLGGDIQYF. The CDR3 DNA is TGTGCCAGCAGCTTAGGGGGGGACATTCAGTACTTC.

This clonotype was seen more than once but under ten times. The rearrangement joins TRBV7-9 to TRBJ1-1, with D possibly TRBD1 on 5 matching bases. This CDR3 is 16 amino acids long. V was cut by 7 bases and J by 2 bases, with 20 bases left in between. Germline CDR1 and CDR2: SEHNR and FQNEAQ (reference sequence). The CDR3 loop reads CASIEKRTGSNTEAFF. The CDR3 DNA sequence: TGTGCCAGCATCGAAAAAAGAACAGGATCAAACACTGAAGCTTTCTTT.

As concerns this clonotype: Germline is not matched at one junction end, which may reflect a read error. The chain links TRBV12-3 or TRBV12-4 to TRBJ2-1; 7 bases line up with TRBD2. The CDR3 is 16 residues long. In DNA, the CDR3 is TGCGCCAGCAGGGAACGTTCTGCGGGAGAAGTTGGTGAGCAGTTCTTC. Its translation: CASRERSAGEVGEQFF.

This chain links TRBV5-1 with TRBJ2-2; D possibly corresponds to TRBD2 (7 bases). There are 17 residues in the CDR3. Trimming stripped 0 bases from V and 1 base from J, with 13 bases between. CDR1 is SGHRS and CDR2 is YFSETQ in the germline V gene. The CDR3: CASSLEGGKLNTGELFF. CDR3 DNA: TGCGCCAGCAGCTTGGAGGGGGGGAAGCTGAACACCGGGGAGCTGTTTTTT.

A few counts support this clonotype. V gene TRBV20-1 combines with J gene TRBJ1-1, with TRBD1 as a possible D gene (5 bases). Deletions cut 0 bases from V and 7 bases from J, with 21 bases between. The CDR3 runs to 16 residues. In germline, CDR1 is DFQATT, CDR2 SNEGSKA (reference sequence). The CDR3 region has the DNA TGCAGTGCTAGAGATCCGATAGGACATCCTTCCGGTGAAGCTTTCTTT. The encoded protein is CSARDPIGHPSGEAFF.

CDR3 bases: TGTGCCAGCGGCGACGCCGACAGGAACACTGAAGCTTTCTTT. Its protein is CASGDADRNTEAFF. The chain links TRBV7-9 to TRBJ1-1; weak D call: TRBD1 (5 bases). V lost 8 bases, J lost 1 base, and 14 bases lay in between. There are 14 residues in the CDR3. Germline V gives CDR1 SEHNR, CDR2 FQNEAQ (reference sequence).

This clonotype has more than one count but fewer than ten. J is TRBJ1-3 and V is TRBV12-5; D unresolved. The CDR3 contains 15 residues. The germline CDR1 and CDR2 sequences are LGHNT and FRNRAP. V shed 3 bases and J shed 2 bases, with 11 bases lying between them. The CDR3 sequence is CASGLVGGTGNTIYF. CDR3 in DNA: TGTGCTAGTGGTTTAGTAGGAGGGACTGGAAACACCATATATTTT.

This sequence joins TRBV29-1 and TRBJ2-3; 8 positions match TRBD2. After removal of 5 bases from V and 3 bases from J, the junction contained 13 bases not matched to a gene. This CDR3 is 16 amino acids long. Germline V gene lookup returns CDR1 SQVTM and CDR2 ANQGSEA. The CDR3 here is CSVYEWAGGRTDTQYF. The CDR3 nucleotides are TGCAGCGTTTATGAATGGGCGGGGGGAAGGACAGATACGCAGTATTTT.

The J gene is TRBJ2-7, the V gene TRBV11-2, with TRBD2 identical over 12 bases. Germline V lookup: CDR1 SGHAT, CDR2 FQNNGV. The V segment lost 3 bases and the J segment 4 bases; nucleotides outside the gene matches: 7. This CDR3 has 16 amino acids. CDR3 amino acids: CASSLVSGTSGYEQYF. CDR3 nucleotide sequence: TGTGCCAGCAGCTTGGTCTCCGGGACTAGCGGGTACGAGCAGTACTTC. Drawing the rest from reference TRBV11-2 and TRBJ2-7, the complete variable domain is EAGVAQSPRYKIIEKRQSVAFWCNPISGHATLYWYQQILGQGPKLLIQFQNNGVVDDSQLPKDRFSAERLKGVDSTLKIQPAKLEDSAVYLCASSLVSGTSGYEQYFGPGTRLTVT.

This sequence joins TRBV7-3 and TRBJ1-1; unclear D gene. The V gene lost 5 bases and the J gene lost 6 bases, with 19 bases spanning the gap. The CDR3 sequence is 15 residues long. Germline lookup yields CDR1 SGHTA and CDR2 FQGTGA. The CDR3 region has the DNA TGTGCCAGCAGCCTCATGGGAAGGGTTGACCCTGAAGCTTTCTTT. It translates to CASSLMGRVDPEAFF.